One and the same sample provided the 28 T cell receptor beta chains below, sequenced in a study of shared clonotypes between healthy human individuals. Terminally differentiated effector memory CD45RA+ cells were excluded from the naive CD8 cells, which were CD45RO-negative and positively selected for CCR7. TCRdb's copy holds only in-frame clones and misses some; the assay was immunoSEQ multiplex PCR. The table records some 2 million clones, over 85% of them present only once. The sequencing input was naive CD8+ T cells sorted from blood. The receptors were sampled from a man aged 18 to 35 in good health.

The chain joins TRBV5-8 to TRBJ1-2; possible D gene TRBD1, 6 bases. This CDR3 has 14 residues. Germline assignment: CDR1 SGHTS and CDR2 YDEGEE. V lost 4 bases and J 1 base, leaving 11 bases between the germline ends. CDR3 coding DNA: TGTGCCAGCAGCGGGTGGGACAATAACTATGGCTACACCTTC. This translates into CASSGWDNNYGYTF.

The J gene is TRBJ2-5, the V gene TRBV7-9; 7 nucleotides line up with TRBD1. In germline, CDR1 is SEHNR, CDR2 FQNEAQ (reference sequence). The V gene end was trimmed by 3 bases and the J gene end by 3 bases; junction bases not matched to a gene: 7. The CDR3 runs 15 residues. CDR3 protein: CASSFLPGQKETQYF. CDR3 DNA sequence: TGTGCCAGCAGCTTTCTCCCGGGACAGAAAGAGACCCAGTACTTC. Supplemented by reference TRBV7-9 and TRBJ2-5, the full variable domain reads DTGVSQNPRHKITKRGQNVTFRCDPISEHNRLYWYRQTLGQGPEFLTYFQNEAQLEKSRLLSDRFSAERPKGSFSTLEIQRTEQGDSAMYLCASSFLPGQKETQYFGPGTRLLVL.

V usage is TRBV5-4 and J usage is TRBJ2-5; possible D gene TRBD2, 7 bases. Trimming took 3 bases from V and 4 from J, leaving 13 bases between them. This CDR3 has 14 amino acids. Germline CDR1 is SGHNT and CDR2 is YYREEE (reference sequence). CDR3 region: CASSWRGGLETQYF. In DNA form, the CDR3 reads TGTGCCAGCAGCTGGAGGGGGGGGTTAGAGACCCAGTACTTC.

As concerns this clone: Other DNA sequences in this sample translate to the same CDR3. The chain joins TRBV19 to TRBJ2-1, with D tentatively TRBD2 (6 bases). V dropped 5 bases and J dropped 1 base, with 12 bases sitting between them. The CDR3 totals 15 residues. The germline V gene has CDR1 LNHDA and CDR2 SQIVND (reference sequence). In DNA form, the CDR3 reads TGTGCCAGTAGTCTAACGGACTATTCCTACAATGAGCAGTTCTTC. As protein: CASSLTDYSYNEQFF.

The V and J genes are TRBV19 and TRBJ1-2; 8 bases map to TRBD1. The CDR3 has 12 amino acids. With 9 bases clipped from V and 6 bases from J, the junction kept 6 bases outside the gene matches. CDR1 and CDR2 from the germline V gene are LNHDA and SQIVND (reference sequence). DNA of the CDR3: TGTGCCAGCGGACAGGGTATTAATGGCTACACCTTC. Encoded protein: CASGQGINGYTF. Full variable domain (outside the CDR3, taken from reference TRBV19 and TRBJ1-2): DGGITQSPKYLFRKEGQNVTLSCEQNLNHDAMYWYRQDPGQGLRLIYYSQIVNDFQKGDIAEGYSVSREKKESFPLTVTSAQKNPTAFYLCASGQGINGYTFGSGTRLTVV.

This clone appeared a single time. The CDR3 DNA sequence: TGCGCCAGCAGCCCCGGTGGTCTATCGGATACGCAGTATTTT. Residues: CASSPGGLSDTQYF. The J gene is TRBJ2-3, the V gene TRBV4-3; D remains ambiguous. CDR1 is LGHNA and CDR2 is YSLEER in the germline V gene. V lost 4 bases and J lost 6, with 14 bases in between. The CDR3 sequence is 14 residues long.

This chain joins TRBV27 and TRBJ2-1; 12 nucleotides match TRBD1. V lost 3 bases, J lost 8 bases, and 8 bases stayed unmatched. CDR3 length: 16 amino acids. Germline-derived CDR1 and CDR2 are MNHEY and SMNVEV (reference sequence). The CDR3, as DNA: TGTGCCAGCAGTTTGATGCCGGGACAGGGGGCAGATGAGCAGTTCTTC. It encodes CASSLMPGQGADEQFF.

The rearrangement uses TRBV27 and TRBJ2-7, with 16 nucleotides matching TRBD2. Germline V lookup: CDR1 MNHEY, CDR2 SMNVEV (reference sequence). The V gene end was trimmed by 6 bases and the J gene end by 4 bases; junction bases not matched to a gene: 6. The CDR3 totals 16 residues. CDR3: CASSPGLAGGYYEQYF. The CDR3 region has the DNA TGTGCCAGCAGCCCGGGACTAGCGGGAGGGTATTACGAGCAGTACTTC.

This clone appeared once. The CDR3 loop is CAWRPGQDFTDTQYF. Here the CDR3 DNA reads TGTGCCTGGAGACCGGGACAGGACTTCACGGATACGCAGTATTTT. The chain recombines TRBV30 with TRBJ2-3, with 8 bases that match TRBD1. The V gene's germline CDR1 is GTSNPN and CDR2 SVGIG (reference sequence). This CDR3 has 15 residues. V was pared by 3 bases and J by 6 bases, with 11 bases of the junction left unmatched.

V is TRBV10-3 and J is TRBJ2-3; TRBD1 matches 8 bases. The V gene's germline CDR1 is ENHRY and CDR2 SYGVKD. The CDR3 has 16 residues. The trim removed 6 bases at V and 2 bases at J, leaving 10 bases unmatched. The CDR3 region is CAIRDPGTGFTDTQYF. CDR3 in DNA: TGTGCCATCAGGGACCCCGGGACAGGCTTCACAGATACGCAGTATTTT.

The rearrangement uses TRBV9 and TRBJ2-1; D is unresolved. Germline CDR1 is SGDLS and CDR2 is YYNGEE. There are 12 residues in the CDR3. Trimming stripped 3 bases from V and 8 bases from J, with 9 bases between. CDR3 region: CASSGRVYEQFF. Here the CDR3 DNA reads TGTGCCAGCAGCGGGAGAGTATATGAGCAGTTCTTC.

In regard to this clone: Other DNA sequences in this specimen translate into the identical CDR3. The chain uses TRBV9 and TRBJ2-3, with D uncertain. CDR1 and CDR2 (germline): SGDLS, YYNGEE. V lost 0 bases to trimming and J lost 1 base, with 6 bases between them. The CDR3 spans 14 residues. CDR3 DNA: TGTGCCAGCAGCGTAGGAGCAGGCACAGATACGCAGTATTTT. Encoded protein: CASSVGAGTDTQYF.

The chain uses TRBV9 and TRBJ2-5; D may be TRBD1 or TRBD2 (6 bases each). The germline gives CDR1 SGDLS, CDR2 YYNGEE. The length of the CDR3 is 15 residues. V was clipped by 4 bases and J by 4 bases, with 17 bases between them. The CDR3 loop is CASSPQGGRAETQYF. The DNA for the CDR3 is TGTGCCAGCAGCCCCCAAGGGGGGAGAGCAGAGACCCAGTACTTC.

The V and J genes are TRBV28 and TRBJ2-7; TRBD2 agrees at 7 bases. This CDR3 comprises 15 residues. CDR1 and CDR2 (germline): MDHEN, SYDVKM. V lost 3 bases, J lost 3 bases, and 8 bases stayed unmatched. The CDR3 DNA follows: TGTGCCAGCAGTTTCCCCCCCCGGGGGGTCTACGAGCAGTACTTC. Translating it yields CASSFPPRGVYEQYF.

The V call is TRBV13, the J call TRBJ2-1; the match to TRBD2 covers 9 bases. Germline CDR1 and CDR2: PRHDT and FYEKMQ (reference sequence). V lost 9 bases, J lost 7 bases, and 13 bases stayed unmatched. The CDR3 is made up of 15 amino acids. CDR3 bases: TGTGCCAGTAAATTTCTAGCGGGAAGACCAAATGAGCAGTTCTTC. This encodes CASKFLAGRPNEQFF.

The V and J genes are TRBV28 and TRBJ1-2, with unresolved D. V lost 2 bases and J 7 bases, leaving 11 bases between the germline ends. This CDR3 has 13 amino acids. The germline gives CDR1 MDHEN, CDR2 SYDVKM. The CDR3 DNA reads TGTGCCAGCAGTTTAATCGGGGAAAGTGGCTACACCTTC. Residues: CASSLIGESGYTF.

The V call is TRBV5-6, the J call TRBJ2-7; no clear D. The length of the CDR3 is 18 residues. Looked up from germline, CDR1 is SGHDT and CDR2 is YYEEEE. V dropped 1 base and J dropped 3 bases, with 23 bases sitting between them. The CDR3 DNA reads TGTGCCAGCAGCTTGTCACGGTTATTGCTGGCTAACGACTACGAGCAGTACTTC. Protein: CASSLSRLLLANDYEQYF.

The CDR3 here is CASGTGQSTDTQYF. The CDR3 nucleotides are TGTGCTAGTGGTACGGGACAGAGCACAGATACGCAGTATTTT. V gene TRBV12-5 combines with J gene TRBJ2-3; 7 bases align to TRBD1. Looked up from germline, CDR1 is LGHNT and CDR2 is FRNRAP. The trim removed 5 bases at V and 0 bases at J, leaving 2 bases unmatched. The CDR3 is 14 residues long.

The chain employs TRBV7-9 and TRBJ2-7; D possibly uses TRBD1 or TRBD2 (5 bases each). This CDR3 is 15 amino acids long. Trimming took 1 base from V and 0 from J, leaving 10 bases between them. Germline lookup yields CDR1 SEHNR and CDR2 FQNEAQ (reference sequence). The CDR3 reads CASSLDRDGSYEQYF. As DNA, the CDR3 is TGTGCCAGCAGCTTAGACCGGGACGGCTCCTACGAGCAGTACTTC.

V gene TRBV5-6 combines with J gene TRBJ2-7, with 9 bases that match TRBD2. The CDR3 has 15 residues. Germline CDR1 reads SGHDT; CDR2 reads YYEEEE. The V segment lost 2 bases and the J segment 0 bases; nucleotides outside the gene matches: 3. CDR3 loop: CASSFLAGSSYEQYF. The CDR3 DNA sequence: TGTGCCAGCAGCTTCCTAGCGGGAAGCTCCTACGAGCAGTACTTC.

The J gene is TRBJ1-5, the V gene TRBV4-1, with 10 positions matching TRBD1. The V gene's germline CDR1 is MGHRA and CDR2 YSYEKL. The CDR3 is 15 residues long. Trimming at V came to 3 bases and at J to 5 bases, leaving 4 bases not matched to a gene. CDR3 sequence: CASSQTGGSYQPQHF. The CDR3 DNA reads TGCGCCAGCAGCCAGACAGGGGGCTCGTATCAGCCCCAGCATTTT.

Notes on this clone: Other DNA variants within this sample encode the same CDR3. The V call is TRBV9, the J call TRBJ2-7, with D perhaps matching TRBD1 (5 bases). From germline, CDR1 is SGDLS and CDR2 YYNGEE. The V gene lost 0 bases and the J gene lost 6 bases, with 10 bases spanning the gap. The CDR3 has 13 residues. The CDR3 nucleotides read TGTGCCAGCAGCGTAGGGCAGGGTACCGAGCAGTACTTC. Its protein product is CASSVGQGTEQYF.

The chain joins TRBV4-3 to TRBJ2-5; a possible D gene is TRBD2 (6 bases). V was trimmed by 4 bases and J by 3 bases, leaving 30 bases between them. The germline CDR1 and CDR2 sequences are LGHNA and YSLEER. This CDR3 spans 20 amino acids. The CDR3 DNA reads as TGCGCCAGCAGCCGCAGGCTTTCATGGACCAGACCAGGCGGGGAAGAGACCCAGTACTTC. It encodes CASSRRLSWTRPGGEETQYF.

For this clone: In the same sample, other DNA sequences code for this CDR3. The chain is built from TRBV19 and TRBJ1-5, with D tentatively TRBD1 (5 bases). V was trimmed by 3 bases and J by 0 bases, leaving 9 bases between them. CDR3 size: 15 residues. Germline V gene data show CDR1 as LNHDA and CDR2 as SQIVND (reference sequence). CDR3 in DNA: TGTGCCAGTAGTATGACAGACTATAGCAATCAGCCCCAGCATTTT. Its translation: CASSMTDYSNQPQHF.

This clone was observed a single time. The rearrangement joins TRBV6-1 to TRBJ2-7; D is perhaps TRBD2 (6 bases). The germline V gene has CDR1 MNHNS and CDR2 SASEGT. V was cut by 3 bases and J by 7 bases, with 31 bases left in between. The CDR3 consists of 19 residues. CDR3: CASSESLGAEGLVMGEQYF. The CDR3, as DNA: TGTGCCAGCAGTGAGAGTTTGGGAGCGGAGGGGTTGGTAATGGGGGAGCAGTACTTC.

The rearrangement joins TRBV5-1 to TRBJ2-7, with no clear D. Germline V gene lookup returns CDR1 SGHRS and CDR2 YFSETQ. The CDR3 has 16 amino acids. V lost 4 bases and J lost 0, with 17 bases in between. CDR3 nucleotides: TGCGCCAGCAGCCCCTCCCCGGACCCCTCCTCCTACGAGCAGTACTTC. Its protein is CASSPSPDPSSYEQYF.

A word on this clone: Other DNA sequences in the same sample also yield this CDR3. This chain links TRBV11-2 with TRBJ2-3; 9 bases agree with TRBD1. This CDR3 comprises 14 residues. V lost 4 bases and J lost 3; bases outside the gene matches: 2. The germline CDR1 and CDR2 sequences are SGHAT and FQNNGV. CDR3 bases: TGTGCCAGCAGCTCGGGACAGGGAACAGATACGCAGTATTTT. Amino acid sequence: CASSSGQGTDTQYF. The full variable domain, in which reference TRBV11-2 and TRBJ2-3 provide the parts outside the CDR3, is EAGVAQSPRYKIIEKRQSVAFWCNPISGHATLYWYQQILGQGPKLLIQFQNNGVVDDSQLPKDRFSAERLKGVDSTLKIQPAKLEDSAVYLCASSSGQGTDTQYFGPGTRLTVL.

This clone was detected once. The chain carries TRBV10-3 and TRBJ2-7; D not resolved. This CDR3 comprises 16 residues. V was shortened by 0 bases and J by 0 bases, with 12 bases between the two germline ends. Germline CDR1 and CDR2: ENHRY and SYGVKD. The CDR3 DNA sequence: TGTGCCATCAGTGAGTCCTTGGCCCCAGTCTCCTACGAGCAGTACTTC. Amino acids: CAISESLAPVSYEQYF.